These T cell receptor beta chains were read from a single sample in a study of immune evolution from preneoplasia to lung adenocarcinoma. The repertoire was sequenced with immunoSEQ multiplex PCR; TCRdb's copy has only in-frame clones and lacks some. In the table there are thousands of clones, roughly 80% of which are singletons. Sequencing was performed on FFPE minimally invasive lung adenocarcinoma tissue. The receptor set was obtained from an older donor with lung adenocarcinoma. Each CDR3 is given with its conserved first and last residue. D genes are given only for firm matches. Only part of the rows carry a size: once, few, many, or a class if the clone is expanded.

clone size | J gene | D gene | CDR3 length | V gene | CDR3 DNA | CDR3 protein
NA | TRBJ2-2 | TRBD1 | 14 | TRBV28 | TGTGCCAGCAGTCAGGGGGCTCGGACCGGGGAGCTGTTTTTT | CASSQGARTGELFF
NA | TRBJ2-2 | NA | 13 | TRBV18 | TGTGCCAGCTCACCGCGACTAACCGGGGAGCTGTTTTTT | CASSPRLTGELFF
NA | TRBJ2-1 | TRBD2 | 13 | TRBV28 | TGTGCCAGCTTGAGAGCGGGAGTCAATGAGCAGTTCTTC | CASLRAGVNEQFF
NA | TRBJ1-3 | NA | 13 | TRBV6-1 | TGTGCCAGCGGTCCAGAAGCAGGAAACACCATATATTTT | CASGPEAGNTIYF
NA | TRBJ2-5 | NA | 15 | TRBV28 | TGTGCCAGCAGTTTCGCGGGACAGCACCAAGAGACCCAGTACTTC | CASSFAGQHQETQYF
NA | TRBJ2-7 | TRBD1 | 14 | TRBV5-1 | TGCGCCAGCAGCTCTTCCGGGACAGGGAGAGAGCAGTACTTC | CASSSSGTGREQYF
NA | TRBJ1-1 | TRBD1 | 16 | TRBV18 | TGTGCCAGCTCACCGGGGACAGGGGTTTTGAACACTGAAGCTTTCTTT | CASSPGTGVLNTEAFF
once | TRBJ2-1 | TRBD2 | 13 | TRBV7-3 | TGTGCCAGCAGTGCTAGCGGAAACAATGAGCAGTTCTTC | CASSASGNNEQFF
NA | TRBJ2-2 | NA | 13 | TRBV7-9 | TGTGCCAGCAGCGTCGGACTGGAGGGGGAGCTGTTTTTT | CASSVGLEGELFF
few | TRBJ1-1 | NA | 17 | TRBV10-2 | TGCGCCAGCAGTGAAATTCTTTCCGGTTTAATCACCACTGAAGCTTTCTTT | CASSEILSGLITTEAFF
few | TRBJ1-5 | NA | 13 | TRBV2 | TGTGCCAGCAGTGCGGGGGCTGCTCAGCCCCAGCATTTT | CASSAGAAQPQHF
NA | TRBJ1-1 | TRBD1 | 14 | TRBV10-2 | TGCGCCAGCAGCGACAGGGGCGGTGGTAGTGAAGCTTTCTTT | CASSDRGGGSEAFF
NA | TRBJ2-1 | NA | 14 | TRBV29-1 | TGCAGCTTCCTTTACTTGAGCTCCTACAATGAGCAGTTCTTC | CSFLYLSSYNEQFF
NA | TRBJ2-7 | TRBD1 | 17 | TRBV19 | TGTGCCAGTAGTATAGTGGCGCCGGGACAGGGAGTAGCGGAGCAGTACTTC | CASSIVAPGQGVAEQYF
NA | TRBJ1-6 | NA | 14 | TRBV5-5 | TGTGCCAGCAGCTTGGAGGGGGAGAATTCACCCCTCCACTTT | CASSLEGENSPLHF
few | TRBJ1-1 | TRBD1 | 14 | TRBV6-5 | TGTGCCAGCAGTTACGGGACAGGGGGCAGGGAAGCTTTCTTT | CASSYGTGGREAFF